Listed below are T cell receptor beta chains from one sample, sequenced in a study of type 1 regulatory T cells. No antigen is known for these receptors. TCRdb reprocessed the reads with MiXCR, giving one entry per CDR3 protein. This table holds tens of thousands of distinct CDR3 sequences, approximately 60% found once. The sequenced sample was cultured non-Tr1 T cells, either the whole culture or a sorted T cell fraction (not recorded which). The receptors here all came from a human donor in good health. CDR3s include the opening cysteine and the closing phenylalanine or tryptophan.

CDR3aa,j_gene,v_gene,len
CASSSFIRMGLAGRSYNEQFF,TRBJ2-1,TRBV7-2,21
CSARDLRREGSTGELFF,TRBJ2-2,TRBV20-1,17
CASKLGTSGPPSSYNEQFF,TRBJ2-1,TRBV12-3/TRBV12-4,19
CASTFGVGEETQYF,TRBJ2-5,TRBV5-6,14
CASSFGQGREQQYF,TRBJ2-7,TRBV5-1,14
CASSSSQSGETQYF,TRBJ2-5,TRBV5-1,14
CSARGGGELNNEQFF,TRBJ2-1,TRBV20-1,15
CSSPGQGYGYTF,TRBJ1-2,TRBV20-1,12
CAISLTENTEAFF,TRBJ1-1,TRBV10-3,13
CASSIGRTGHQPQHF,TRBJ1-5,TRBV7-4,15
CATSDALAGTYNEQFF,TRBJ2-1,TRBV24-1,16
CSGDRGADTQYF,TRBJ2-3,TRBV20-1,12
CASSVGLAPLSRELFF,TRBJ2-2,TRBV9,16
CASAPQGVRETQYF,TRBJ2-5,TRBV11-2,14